Following are 16 T cell receptor beta chains from one sample sequenced in a study of blood T cell repertoires in COVID-19. TCRdb keeps only in-frame clones here, not all; method: immunoSEQ multiplex PCR. The repertoire holds a few hundred thousand clones, with around 84% as singletons. The sequenced sample was peripheral blood. Source of these receptors: a woman between 65 and 79 years old with active or convalescent COVID-19.

V and J are TRBV7-9 and TRBJ1-2; 9 nucleotides align to TRBD1. Germline V gene lookup returns CDR1 SEHNR and CDR2 FQNEAQ (reference sequence). Losses at the gene ends were 5 bases for V and 4 bases for J; bases not matched to a gene: 11. This CDR3 region has 16 residues. The CDR3: CASSQHRGRVAYGYTF. The CDR3 DNA is TGTGCCAGCAGCCAACACAGGGGGCGAGTGGCCTATGGCTACACCTTC. Based on the CDR3 plus reference TRBV7-9 and TRBJ1-2, the full variable domain is DTGVSQNPRHKITKRGQNVTFRCDPISEHNRLYWYRQTLGQGPEFLTYFQNEAQLEKSRLLSDRFSAERPKGSFSTLEIQRTEQGDSAMYLCASSQHRGRVAYGYTFGSGTRLTVV.

V is TRBV7-2 and J is TRBJ1-5; 8 bases line up with TRBD1. The trim removed 7 bases at V and 3 bases at J, leaving 5 bases unmatched. CDR1 SGHTA and CDR2 FQGNSA come from the germline V gene. The CDR3 loop spans 14 amino acids. The DNA of the CDR3 is TGTGCCAGCAATGAGGACAGGGTCAATCAGCCCCAGCATTTT. Translated, it gives CASNEDRVNQPQHF. The variable domain in full, completed from reference TRBV7-2 and TRBJ1-5, reads GAGVSQSPSNKVTEKGKDVELRCDPISGHTALYWYRQSLGQGLEFLIYFQGNSAPDKSGLPSDRFSAERTGGSVSTLTIQRTQQEDSAVYLCASNEDRVNQPQHFGDGTRLSIL.

Comments on this clone: Other DNA sequences within the sample encode an identical CDR3. The chain combines TRBV6-5 with TRBJ1-2; D unresolved. Germline V gene data show CDR1 as MNHEY and CDR2 as SVGAGI. CDR3 length equals 14 residues. Trimming pared 0 bases from V and 5 bases from J, leaving 10 bases between. In DNA, the CDR3 is TGTGCCAGCAGTTACTCGAGGGCCGGGTATGGCTACACCTTC. It codes for CASSYSRAGYGYTF.

This clone was seen a single time. The CDR3: CAIRGTNGDSLNYGYTF. The CDR3 DNA reads TGTGCCATCAGGGGAACAAATGGGGACAGTCTTAACTATGGCTACACCTTC. The chain is built from TRBV10-3 and TRBJ1-2; 7 nucleotides align to TRBD1. Per the germline V gene, CDR1 is ENHRY and CDR2 is SYGVKD. V lost 6 bases and J lost 1; bases outside the gene matches: 14. This CDR3 region has 17 residues.

This sequence joins TRBV7-2 and TRBJ2-7, with 11 bases aligning to TRBD2. Germline assignment: CDR1 SGHTA and CDR2 FQGNSA. The length of the CDR3 is 14 residues. With 4 bases clipped from V and 6 bases from J, the junction kept 5 bases outside the gene matches. Here the CDR3 DNA reads TGTGCCAGCAGCTCCCCACTAGCGGGGGCCGAGCAGTACTTC. It is translated as CASSSPLAGAEQYF. The variable domain in full, with the rest retrieved from reference TRBV7-2 and TRBJ2-7, is GAGVSQSPSNKVTEKGKDVELRCDPISGHTALYWYRQSLGQGLEFLIYFQGNSAPDKSGLPSDRFSAERTGGSVSTLTIQRTQQEDSAVYLCASSSPLAGAEQYFGPGTRLTVT.

This chain joins TRBV7-6 and TRBJ2-1, with TRBD1 as a possible D gene (5 bases). Between the trimmed V and J ends, which lost 6 bases and 10 bases, there was a span of 19 bases. The germline gives CDR1 SGHVS, CDR2 FNYEAQ. The CDR3 totals 14 residues. This chain's CDR3 is CASSATDNPVEQFF. DNA for the CDR3: TGTGCCAGCAGTGCGACAGACAACCCTGTAGAGCAGTTCTTC.

The chain employs TRBV18 and TRBJ1-6; 8 bases agree with TRBD1. J lost 7 bases, V lost 2 bases, and 4 bases had no gene match. From germline, CDR1 is KGHSH and CDR2 LQKENI. This CDR3 spans 15 amino acids. CDR3 residues: CASSPGTGQNSPLHF. CDR3 DNA sequence: TGTGCCAGCTCACCAGGGACAGGTCAAAATTCACCCCTCCACTTT.

The chain combines TRBV5-6 with TRBJ1-6; D unclear. V lost 2 bases, J lost 14 bases, and 11 bases lay in between. The CDR3 has 12 amino acids. Germline CDR1 SGHDT, CDR2 YYEEEE. The CDR3 is CASSLNSVTLHF. The CDR3 DNA is TGTGCCAGCAGCTTAAATAGCGTCACCCTCCACTTT.

The rearrangement uses TRBV18 and TRBJ1-2; D remains ambiguous. This CDR3 has 17 residues. Germline CDR1 and CDR2: KGHSH and LQKENI. V lost 3 bases and J 0 bases, leaving 17 bases between the germline ends. The CDR3 DNA is TGTGCCAGCTCACCGCCACCGGCGCTAGGATCTAACTATGGCTACACCTTC. It yields the protein CASSPPPALGSNYGYTF.

The rearrangement uses TRBV25-1 and TRBJ1-1, with D possibly TRBD1 on 6 matching bases. With 5 bases removed from V and 5 bases from J, the gap between germline ends came to 15 bases. The CDR3 runs 14 residues. From germline, CDR1 is MGHDK and CDR2 SYGVNS. This chain's CDR3 is CASSSRVTGTEAFF. The CDR3, as DNA: TGTGCCAGCAGTTCCCGAGTTACAGGGACTGAAGCTTTCTTT. The full variable domain, in which reference TRBV25-1 and TRBJ1-1 provide the parts outside the CDR3, is EADIYQTPRYLVIGTGKKITLECSQTMGHDKMYWYQQDPGMELHLIHYSYGVNSTEKGDLSSESTVSRIRTEHFPLTLESARPSHTSQYLCASSSRVTGTEAFFGQGTRLTVV.

V usage is TRBV5-4 and J usage is TRBJ1-1; 10 bases fit TRBD1. Unmatched junction bases numbered 2, after V lost 4 bases and J lost 5 bases. CDR3 length equals 13 residues. Germline CDR1 reads SGHNT; CDR2 reads YYREEE (reference sequence). As DNA, the CDR3 is TGTGCCAGCAGCCGGACAGGGGGGACTGAAGCTTTCTTT. Translated, it gives CASSRTGGTEAFF.

The chain couples TRBV10-1 to TRBJ2-5, with 8 bases identical to TRBD1. Germline assignment: CDR1 WNHNN and CDR2 SYGVQD (reference sequence). The V and J ends lost 2 bases and 5 bases, in that order; junction bases with no gene match: 7. The CDR3 is 15 amino acids. CDR3 sequence (DNA): TGCGCCAGCAGTGAGGGCCAGGGGGCAAGGGAGACCCAGTACTTC. Translated: CASSEGQGARETQYF.

The gene calls are TRBV7-9 and TRBJ2-7; possibly TRBD2 for D (6 bases). This CDR3 has 14 residues. Trimming left V 6 bases short and J 0 bases short, with 12 bases between. The germline V gene encodes CDR1 SEHNR and CDR2 FQNEAQ (reference sequence). The CDR3 DNA reads TGTGCCAGCAGGCACCGGGGGAGCTCCTACGAGCAGTACTTC. As protein: CASRHRGSSYEQYF. Filled out from reference TRBV7-9 and TRBJ2-7, the complete variable domain reads DTGVSQNPRHKITKRGQNVTFRCDPISEHNRLYWYRQTLGQGPEFLTYFQNEAQLEKSRLLSDRFSAERPKGSFSTLEIQRTEQGDSAMYLCASRHRGSSYEQYFGPGTRLTVT.

The chain is built from TRBV19 and TRBJ1-2; TRBD1 agrees at 7 bases. Germline V gene sequence: CDR1 LNHDA, CDR2 SQIVND (reference sequence). CDR3 length: 17 amino acids. The trim removed 3 bases at V and 0 bases at J, leaving 10 bases unmatched. CDR3 loop: CASSIGSLQGANYGYTF. The CDR3 DNA reads TGTGCCAGTAGTATTGGGTCCCTGCAGGGGGCTAACTATGGCTACACCTTC.

The V call is TRBV5-8, the J call TRBJ1-1; a weak D match, TRBD1 (6 bases). The germline V gene has CDR1 SGHTS and CDR2 YDEGEE. Trimming cost V 3 bases and J 1 base, with 10 bases left between them. The CDR3 length is 14 residues. The CDR3 region is CASSWDTQNTEAFF. The CDR3 DNA reads TGTGCCAGCAGCTGGGACACTCAGAACACTGAAGCTTTCTTT.

The genes are TRBV18 and TRBJ1-3; no clear D gene. Germline values: CDR1 KGHSH, CDR2 LQKENI. Between the trimmed V and J ends, which lost 3 bases and 3 bases, there was a span of 12 bases. The CDR3 spans 15 residues. The CDR3 DNA follows: TGTGCCAGCTCACCTGATGTCGGGGATGGAAACACCATATATTTT. Its protein is CASSPDVGDGNTIYF.